This T cell receptor beta chain is from a study of T cells expressing NK-cell markers (dated by TCRdb to between 2020 and 2021). Background on the whole study: About eight donors provided sorted CD3+CD56+NKG2C+, CD3+CD56+NKG2C- and CD3+CD56-NKG2C+ T-cell subsets, whose TCR beta-chain repertoires were profiled. Seven of the eight sequenced donors were HCMV-seropositive and one was HCMV-seronegative. The study sequenced eight donors, all healthy volunteers chosen at random: three men and five women. The libraries were sequenced on Illumina HiSeq 2000/2500, MiSeq or NextSeq, producing 2 x 150 bp reads. General study outcomes and caveats: In five to seven donors, the dominant CD3+CD56+NKG2C+ clonotypes were among the top 10 CD8+ clonotypes and accounted for about 1.0-7.5% of CD8+ T cells. Those dominant clonotypes were again the most abundant among CD3+CD56-NKG2C+ cells in a few donors, at roughly 28.3-60.1%. Whether the expanded NKG2C-expressing T cell clones were specific for HCMV antigens remained unclear.

Its CDR3 holds 14 amino acids, cysteine through phenylalanine. DNA was not recorded. As encoded in the germline V gene, CDR1 is MGHRA while CDR2 is YSYEKL. The instrument was an Illumina HiSeq 2000. 5'RACE template switching, by which a universal primer site and unique molecular identifiers were added, was used to make TCR beta cDNA libraries. cDNA synthesis was primed from the TCR beta constant segment, followed by two successive PCR amplification steps. The authors processed their data as follows. MIGEC handled demultiplexing of the reads and grouping by UMI, while MiTCR was used to assemble and quantify clonotypes. To remove erroneous sequences, TCR cDNA sequences were retained only when supported by two or more reads. The tcR package was used for downstream repertoire analysis, and clonotypes were matched between fractions using CDR3 nucleotide sequence together with V segment. Antigen specificity was annotated against VDJdb with VDJmatch, allowing one amino acid substitution in CDR3. TCRdb reprocessed the reads and provides one entry for every CDR3 protein sequence; no DNA is given. TCRdb's processing, not the study's, gives the V and J calls here. The sample table includes about 380,000 distinct CDR3 sequences. Under 6.5% of the sample lies in the top ten.

A commercial ELISA kit detecting HCMV-specific IgG in serum was used to determine HCMV serostatus. Peripheral blood mononuclear cells were isolated from blood by Ficoll density gradient centrifugation. To note about this clonotype: The clone's antigen remains unknown.

The sequence is built from TRBV4-1 and TRBJ1-2; TCRdb selects TRBD1, and the lack of DNA leaves this call unchecked. Input material: blood T cells: a sorted CD56 or NKG2C T cell subset, CD4+ or CD8+ T cells, or bulk PBMC T cells (not recorded which). The receptor comes from a man aged 18-70 years in good health. CDR3 reads: CASSQDGDSYGYTF.